The 25 T cell receptor beta chains given below trace back to one sample, sequenced in a study of CD8+ T cells in alopecia areata. Extracted RNA was reverse transcribed into cDNA, the sequencing template. Assay used: immunoSEQ multiplex PCR; TCRdb lists only in-frame clones, some missing. Among about 160,000 clones, more than 75% were seen once, and the ten largest hold around 15%. The specimen was CD8+ T cells sorted from blood, collected at week 0. The receptors derive from a human donor with alopecia areata.

The chain carries TRBV5-1 and TRBJ2-1; a weak D match, TRBD1 (6 bases). CDR3 length: 15 amino acids. CDR1 and CDR2 (germline): SGHRS, YFSETQ. V lost 2 bases and J lost 5, with 14 bases in between. CDR3 residues: CASSFEQGPNNEQFF. In DNA form, the CDR3 reads TGCGCCAGCAGCTTCGAACAGGGACCCAACAATGAGCAGTTCTTC.

The V gene is TRBV7-6, the J gene TRBJ2-3; either TRBD1 or TRBD2 may supply D (6 bases each). Trimming cost V 5 bases and J 3 bases, with 15 bases left between them. CDR1 and CDR2 (germline): SGHVS, FNYEAQ. CDR3 size: 15 residues. CDR3 amino acids: CASSEGGGGTDTQYF. The CDR3 coding sequence is TGTGCCAGCAGCGAAGGAGGGGGTGGAACAGATACGCAGTATTTT.

The table lists this clone with a few counts. The rearrangement joins TRBV7-3 to TRBJ2-1, with TRBD1 matching 9 bases. The CDR3 extends over 16 amino acids. From germline, CDR1 is SGHTA and CDR2 FQGTGA. V dropped 2 bases and J dropped 6; count of bases not matched to a gene: 8. This CDR3 reads CASSLGPGQGFNEQFF. The CDR3 DNA reads as TGTGCCAGCAGCTTAGGACCGGGACAGGGATTCAATGAGCAGTTCTTC.

CDR3 sequence (DNA): TGCGCCAGCAGACTAGCGGGAACCTACAATGAGCAGTTCTTC. This encodes CASRLAGTYNEQFF. This rearrangement joins TRBV4-1 to TRBJ2-1; 10 bases map to TRBD2. With 6 bases clipped from V and 2 bases from J, the junction kept 1 base outside the gene matches. Germline V gives CDR1 MGHRA, CDR2 YSYEKL. The length of the CDR3 is 14 residues.

J is TRBJ2-7 and V is TRBV11-2; 8 positions match TRBD2. This CDR3 comprises 15 residues. V shed 7 bases and J 4 bases; nucleotides not matched to a gene: 12. In germline, CDR1 is SGHAT, CDR2 FQNNGV. Here the CDR3 reads CASTIYSGVVYEQYF. The DNA of the CDR3 is TGTGCCAGCACCATCTATAGCGGGGTAGTATACGAGCAGTACTTC. The full variable domain, completed using reference TRBV11-2 and TRBJ2-7, is EAGVAQSPRYKIIEKRQSVAFWCNPISGHATLYWYQQILGQGPKLLIQFQNNGVVDDSQLPKDRFSAERLKGVDSTLKIQPAKLEDSAVYLCASTIYSGVVYEQYFGPGTRLTVT.

This chain uses TRBV7-6 with TRBJ1-5; D is perhaps TRBD1 (5 bases). V was pared by 1 base and J by 2 bases, with 6 bases between. The germline CDR1 and CDR2 sequences are SGHVS and FNYEAQ. This CDR3 is 14 amino acids long. The chain's CDR3 is CASSLGGGNQPQHF. CDR3 sequence (DNA): TGTGCCAGCAGCTTAGGGGGGGGCAATCAGCCCCAGCATTTT. The variable domain in full, with the rest retrieved from reference TRBV7-6 and TRBJ1-5, is GAGVSQSPRYKVTKRGQDVALRCDPISGHVSLYWYRQALGQGPEFLTYFNYEAQQDKSGLPNDRFSAERPEGSISTLTIQRTEQRDSAMYRCASSLGGGNQPQHFGDGTRLSIL.

The chain uses TRBV2 and TRBJ2-1; D is possibly TRBD2 (6 bases). The germline V gene encodes CDR1 SNHLY and CDR2 FYNNEI. The CDR3 length is 13 residues. The V end lost 8 bases, the J end lost 10 bases, and 18 bases lay between the germline ends. The CDR3 is CASSLVAANEQFF. The CDR3 DNA sequence: TGTGCCAGCTCCTTAGTAGCGGCAAACGAGCAGTTCTTC.

The chain links TRBV6-5 to TRBJ2-7; D tentatively fits TRBD1 or TRBD2 (5 bases each). The germline V gene has CDR1 MNHEY and CDR2 SVGAGI. Trimming removed 0 bases from V and 5 bases from J, with 11 bases in between. The CDR3 extends over 14 amino acids. In DNA form, the CDR3 reads TGTGCCAGCAGTTACTCGCCGGGACCGAACGAGCAGTACTTC. The encoded protein is CASSYSPGPNEQYF.

This clone was detected only once. The chain employs TRBV5-5 and TRBJ2-7, with D perhaps given as TRBD1 or TRBD2 (5 bases each). V lost 4 bases and J 3 bases, leaving 17 bases between the germline ends. The CDR3 is made up of 15 amino acids. Germline CDR1 is SGHKS and CDR2 is YYEKEE (reference sequence). The CDR3 protein is CASSPGWGVGYEQYF. In nucleotides, the CDR3 is TGTGCCAGCAGCCCGGGGTGGGGCGTAGGCTACGAGCAGTACTTC.

This clone came up once. The chain links TRBV29-1 to TRBJ2-1, with 9 bases matching TRBD2. Trimming cost V 3 bases and J 4 bases; bases outside gene matches: 1. The CDR3 extends over 13 amino acids. Germline V gives CDR1 SQVTM, CDR2 ANQGSEA. DNA for the CDR3: TGCAGCGTTGACAGCGGGGGGTACAATGAGCAGTTCTTC. It codes for CSVDSGGYNEQFF.

The gene calls are TRBV6-6 and TRBJ2-1, with 7 bases that match TRBD1. V dropped 4 bases and J dropped 7; count of bases not matched to a gene: 7. Germline CDR1 reads MNHNY; CDR2 reads SVGAGI (reference sequence). The CDR3 is 14 amino acids. CDR3 loop: CASSLLTGENEQFF. The CDR3 bases are TGTGCCAGCAGTTTGTTAACAGGGGAAAATGAGCAGTTCTTC.

A note on this clone: The junction and the germline gene differ at one end; a read error may be behind it. The V and J genes are TRBV5-1 and TRBJ1-2; TRBD1 matches at 8 bases. Looked up from germline, CDR1 is SGHRS and CDR2 is YFSETQ. The CDR3 is 14 residues long. The CDR3, as DNA: TGCGCCAGCAGCCCGGACAGGGTAAACTTTGGCTACACCTTC. This codes for CASSPDRVNFGYTF.

This chain links TRBV19 with TRBJ2-7; 10 bases are shared with TRBD2. V lost 3 bases to trimming and J lost 5 bases; unmatched junction nucleotides: 4. This CDR3 comprises 14 residues. Germline CDR1 and CDR2: LNHDA and SQIVND (reference sequence). In nucleotides, the CDR3 is TGTGCCAGTAGTATCGGTAGCGGGGGGAACGAGCAGTACTTC. Its translation is CASSIGSGGNEQYF.

V is TRBV29-1 and J is TRBJ2-4, with 11 bases aligning to TRBD1. The CDR3 is 14 amino acids. From germline, CDR1 is SQVTM and CDR2 ANQGSEA. V trimming: 4 bases; J trimming: 7 bases; junction bases outside the gene matches: 6. CDR3 sequence reads: CSVVPRDRGNIQYF. The CDR3 DNA reads TGCAGCGTTGTTCCCCGGGACAGGGGGAACATTCAGTACTTC.

This chain joins TRBV6-6 and TRBJ2-1; D gene ambiguous. The V gene lost 6 bases and the J gene lost 6 bases, with 9 bases spanning the gap. In germline, CDR1 is MNHNY, CDR2 SVGAGI (reference sequence). The CDR3 covers 12 residues. CDR3 nucleotides: TGTGCCAGCAGCAGCGCAGCCAATGAGCAGTTCTTC. Translation: CASSSAANEQFF.

The rearrangement uses TRBV5-6 and TRBJ2-7, with 12 bases aligning to TRBD2. Losses at the gene ends were 5 bases for V and 2 bases for J; bases not matched to a gene: 2. The CDR3 is made up of 14 amino acids. The germline gives CDR1 SGHDT, CDR2 YYEEEE. The CDR3 is CASSRTSGTYEQYF. CDR3 DNA sequence: TGTGCCAGCAGTCGGACTAGCGGGACCTACGAGCAGTACTTC.

The chain uses TRBV9 and TRBJ2-1; either TRBD1 or TRBD2 may supply D (5 bases each). The CDR3 totals 15 residues. V lost 3 bases, J lost 0 bases, and 10 bases lay in between. Germline values: CDR1 SGDLS, CDR2 YYNGEE. The DNA for the CDR3 is TGTGCCAGCAGCGCCTCAGGGAGCTCCTACAATGAGCAGTTCTTC. Translation: CASSASGSSYNEQFF.

For the CDR3, the DNA is TGTGCCAGCAGCTCAGACGGATTTGGACAGGGCGTAAGCTATGGCTACACCTTC. This sequence encodes CASSSDGFGQGVSYGYTF. The chain carries TRBV11-2 and TRBJ1-2, with 8 bases fitting TRBD1. From germline, CDR1 is SGHAT and CDR2 FQNNGV. Unmatched junction bases numbered 17, after V lost 4 bases and J lost 4 bases. This CDR3 region has 18 residues. Full variable domain (missing parts from reference TRBV11-2 and TRBJ1-2): EAGVAQSPRYKIIEKRQSVAFWCNPISGHATLYWYQQILGQGPKLLIQFQNNGVVDDSQLPKDRFSAERLKGVDSTLKIQPAKLEDSAVYLCASSSDGFGQGVSYGYTFGSGTRLTVV.

The rearrangement joins TRBV27 to TRBJ2-1; 10 bases map to TRBD2. In germline, CDR1 is MNHEY, CDR2 SMNVEV (reference sequence). V was clipped by 6 bases and J by 3 bases; unmatched bases: 11. The CDR3 has 17 amino acids. CDR3 region: CASSPRVSGGVYNEQFF. The CDR3 region has the DNA TGTGCCAGCAGCCCTAGGGTCAGCGGGGGGGTCTACAATGAGCAGTTCTTC.

Remarks on this clone: The same CDR3 can be traced to other DNA sequences in this sample. This chain connects TRBV7-3 to TRBJ2-3; D gene unclear. The CDR3 spans 13 residues. Germline V gene lookup returns CDR1 SGHTA and CDR2 FQGTGA. Between the trimmed V and J ends, which lost 2 bases and 3 bases, there was a span of 6 bases. The CDR3 DNA follows: TGTGCCAGCAGCTTACTCGGGACAGATACGCAGTATTTT. Amino acids: CASSLLGTDTQYF.

The chain is built from TRBV6-6 and TRBJ2-7, with a weak D call TRBD2 (5 bases). Germline V gene sequence: CDR1 MNHNY, CDR2 SVGAGI (reference sequence). V was trimmed by 6 bases and J by 3 bases, leaving 9 bases between them. The CDR3 loop spans 12 amino acids. The CDR3 region has the DNA TGTGCCAGCAGCGCCGGGGTCTACGAGCAGTACTTC. Its protein is CASSAGVYEQYF.

A few counts support this clone. The chain recombines TRBV5-1 with TRBJ2-7; D gene ambiguous. Germline V gives CDR1 SGHRS, CDR2 YFSETQ. CDR3 length equals 13 residues. Trimming left V 2 bases short and J 5 bases short, with 11 bases between. CDR3 sequence: CASSLSRTNEQYF. Written as DNA, the CDR3 is TGCGCCAGCAGCTTAAGTAGAACAAACGAGCAGTACTTC.

The rearrangement joins TRBV7-9 to TRBJ2-1, with D hard to call. The CDR3 loop spans 12 amino acids. Germline lookup yields CDR1 SEHNR and CDR2 FQNEAQ (reference sequence). Trimming cost V 3 bases and J 8 bases, with 8 bases left between them. CDR3 bases: TGTGCCAGCAGCTTTAGTCACGATGAGCAGTTCTTC. Residues: CASSFSHDEQFF.

The chain has TRBV7-2 and TRBJ2-7, with 10 bases identical to TRBD2. V lost 5 bases and J lost 3; bases outside the gene matches: 4. Germline CDR1 reads SGHTA; CDR2 reads FQGNSA. The CDR3 is 14 residues long. CDR3: CASSRWTSGYEQYF. CDR3 nucleotide sequence: TGTGCCAGCAGCCGGTGGACTAGCGGCTACGAGCAGTACTTC.

The V and J genes are TRBV5-4 and TRBJ2-2; D is possibly TRBD2 (6 bases). V gave up 4 bases and J gave up 0 bases, with 13 bases separating them. CDR3 length: 16 amino acids. Germline assignment: CDR1 SGHNT and CDR2 YYREEE (reference sequence). The CDR3 loop reads CASSTGTWANTGELFF. The CDR3 region has the DNA TGTGCCAGCAGCACCGGGACTTGGGCGAACACCGGGGAGCTGTTTTTT.